One TCR beta chain is described in this entry. Its antigen is not known. The data derive from a study of cytomegalovirus exposure and HLA in healthy donors. Whole-study findings and limits: There were a few CMV-associated chains whose specificity for CMV antigens was confirmed in vitro.

The V end lost 2 bases, the J end lost 3 bases, and 8 bases lay between the germline ends. The germline gives CDR1 SGHNT, CDR2 YENEEA. The CDR3 runs to 13 residues. With 60 Vbeta and 13 Jbeta primers, the PCR was carried out. The repertoire was sequenced with immunoSEQ multiplex PCR; TCRdb's copy has only in-frame clones and lacks some. This sample's table has over 75,000 clones. Sequenced input: PBMCs. The rearrangement links TRBV11-3 to TRBJ2-7; D gene unclear. This clonotype was sampled from a man aged 45 to 65 in good health and CMV-seronegative. CDR3 in DNA: TGTGCCAGCAGCTTAAATTCAGGCTACGAGCAGTACTTC. As protein: CASSLNSGYEQYF.